The source of this T cell receptor (beta chain) is a study of T cells after posttransplantation cyclophosphamide. Methotrexate plus calcineurin inhibitor accompanied controls' myeloablative marrow transplants; sampling was 1 year later. Using immunoSEQ multiplex PCR, the repertoire was profiled, and TCRdb retains in-frame clones only, with some absent. The sample contains some 17,000 clones, 80% to 90% of which appear only once. Deletions cut 4 bases from V and 0 bases from J, with 12 bases between. The germline gives CDR1 SGHRS, CDR2 YFSETQ. The CDR3 runs 15 residues. The sample here was PBMCs, taken approximately 64 weeks after allogeneic stem cell transplant with calcineurin inhibitor and methotrexate. The receptor comes from a male patient aged 30 to 39 who received an allogeneic stem cell transplant from an unrelated donor, was CMV-positive, and had acute and chronic GVHD. The T cells may partly be graft donor cells. This chain links TRBV5-1 with TRBJ2-3; D perhaps matches TRBD2 (6 bases). The CDR3 loop reads CASSGWRGSTDTQYF. The CDR3 nucleotides read TGCGCCAGCAGCGGGTGGCGGGGCAGCACAGATACGCAGTATTTT.